This passage covers 10 T cell receptor beta chains from one sample sequenced in a study of blood T cell repertoires in COVID-19. Data came from immunoSEQ multiplex PCR; TCRdb stores just in-frame clones and leaves some out. The profile covers nearly 80,000 clones, with over 75% appearing a single time and 0.77% taken by the ten largest. Material: peripheral blood. All receptors come from a woman of 80 years or more with acute or convalescent COVID-19.

The rearrangement links TRBV7-6 to TRBJ2-3; 12 positions match TRBD2. CDR1 and CDR2 from the germline V gene are SGHVS and FNYEAQ. This CDR3 contains 14 residues. V lost 4 bases, J lost 8 bases, and 4 bases stayed unmatched. CDR3 in amino acids: CASSSTSGGGTQYF. CDR3 nucleotides: TGTGCCAGCAGCTCGACTAGCGGGGGCGGTACGCAGTATTTT.

This sequence joins TRBV19 and TRBJ2-1; no reliable D call. The CDR3 totals 12 residues. V lost 5 bases and J lost 9, with 11 bases in between. Germline lookup yields CDR1 LNHDA and CDR2 SQIVND (reference sequence). The CDR3 nucleotides read TGTGCCAGTAGTTCTGGTAGATCTGAGCAGTTCTTC. The encoded protein is CASSSGRSEQFF.

The chain links TRBV4-1 to TRBJ2-4, with D unresolved. Germline V lookup: CDR1 MGHRA, CDR2 YSYEKL. The ends were cut back, 1 base at V and 7 bases at J, with 14 bases in the middle. The CDR3 loop spans 15 amino acids. The CDR3 nucleotides are TGCGCCAGCAGCCAAGTGGGCAATCTGGCTAACATTCAGTACTTC. It specifies CASSQVGNLANIQYF.

The chain carries TRBV6-5 and TRBJ2-1, with TRBD1 matching 9 bases. Germline CDR1 reads MNHEY; CDR2 reads SVGAGI. Trimming removed 8 bases from V and 8 bases from J; junction bases left unmatched: 7. This CDR3 spans 13 amino acids. CDR3 in amino acids: CASGQGSWDEQFF. As DNA, the CDR3 is TGTGCCAGCGGACAGGGGAGTTGGGATGAGCAGTTCTTC.

The V gene is TRBV5-1, the J gene TRBJ2-7; D perhaps matches TRBD2 (6 bases). The CDR3 extends over 13 amino acids. Per germline, CDR1 SGHRS and CDR2 YFSETQ. Trimming removed 6 bases from V and 3 bases from J, with 13 bases in between. CDR3 region: CASKVAAFYEQYF. The DNA for the CDR3 is TGCGCCAGCAAGGTAGCGGCTTTCTACGAGCAGTACTTC. The complete variable domain, with remaining parts taken from reference TRBV5-1 and TRBJ2-7, reads KAGVTQTPRYLIKTRGQQVTLSCSPISGHRSVSWYQQTPGQGLQFLFEYFSETQRNKGNFPGRFSGRQFSNSRSEMNVSTLELGDSALYLCASKVAAFYEQYFGPGTRLTVT.

This sequence joins TRBV3-1 (or the pseudogene TRBV3-2) and TRBJ2-1; TRBD2 agrees at 8 bases. Germline lookup yields CDR1 LGHDT and CDR2 YNNKEL (reference sequence). CDR3 length: 14 amino acids. V gave up 4 bases and J gave up 4 bases; unmatched junction bases: 3. The CDR3 loop reads CASSPLAGYNEQFF. Written as DNA, the CDR3 is TGTGCCAGCAGCCCATTAGCGGGATACAATGAGCAGTTCTTC.

The J gene is TRBJ1-1, the V gene TRBV7-3; D unclear. Germline V gene sequence: CDR1 SGHTA, CDR2 FQGTGA. The CDR3 has 16 residues. Trimming shortened V by 5 bases and J by 5 bases, and 21 bases separated the two germline ends. This CDR3 reads CASSLAPVAGGTEAFF. The CDR3 DNA sequence: TGTGCCAGCAGCCTAGCTCCTGTGGCAGGAGGGACTGAAGCTTTCTTT. The whole variable domain, remainder taken from reference TRBV7-3 and TRBJ1-1, is GAGVSQTPSNKVTEKGKYVELRCDPISGHTALYWYRQSLGQGPEFLIYFQGTGAADDSGLPNDRFFAVRPEGSVSTLKIQRTERGDSAVYLCASSLAPVAGGTEAFFGQGTRLTVV.

This sequence joins TRBV5-1 and TRBJ2-5; 7 positions agree with TRBD1. This CDR3 has 12 amino acids. CDR1 and CDR2 from the germline V gene are SGHRS and YFSETQ. V lost 4 bases and J lost 6; bases outside the gene matches: 3. CDR3 nucleotides: TGCGCCAGCAGCGGGGACAGTCAGACCCAGTACTTC. Protein product: CASSGDSQTQYF.

The V gene is TRBV7-9, the J gene TRBJ2-1; D call uncertain. CDR1 and CDR2 from the germline V gene are SEHNR and FQNEAQ (reference sequence). The CDR3 totals 14 residues. Trimming stripped 5 bases from V and 4 bases from J, with 12 bases between. CDR3 in amino acids: CASSGTGSYNEQFF. The CDR3 coding sequence is TGTGCCAGCAGCGGAACCGGGTCATACAATGAGCAGTTCTTC.

This sequence joins TRBV6-5 and TRBJ2-3; TRBD2 aligns across 8 bases. V was pared by 6 bases and J by 0 bases, with 2 bases of the junction left unmatched. This CDR3 comprises 14 residues. The germline gives CDR1 MNHEY, CDR2 SVGAGI. The CDR3 loop is CASSLAGSTDTQYF. The CDR3 region has the DNA TGTGCCAGCAGCTTAGCGGGAAGCACAGATACGCAGTATTTT.